A single sample gave rise to the 27 T cell receptor beta chains below, sequenced in a study of cytotoxic CD8 clonotypes in ibrutinib-treated CLL. The method was immunoSEQ multiplex PCR; TCRdb's version includes in-frame clones alone and lacks a portion of them. The sample lists some 200,000 clones; 60% to 80% were seen once. Sequenced material: PBMCs, taken after 12 months of ibrutinib treatment. The origin of the receptors is a human donor with chronic lymphocytic leukemia.

The chain uses TRBV9 and TRBJ2-1, with 10 bases identical to TRBD2. The CDR3 sequence is 15 residues long. Trimming took 1 base from V and 5 from J; bases not matched to a gene: 3. Per germline, CDR1 SGDLS and CDR2 YYNGEE. CDR3 amino acids: CASSVPLAGNNEQFF. CDR3 nucleotides: TGTGCCAGCAGCGTACCACTAGCGGGAAACAATGAGCAGTTCTTC.

This chain joins TRBV15 and TRBJ2-1; 14 positions agree with TRBD2. V lost 0 bases, J lost 7 bases, and 8 bases stayed unmatched. CDR3 length equals 18 residues. CDR1 LNHNV and CDR2 YYDKDF come from the germline V gene (reference sequence). CDR3 bases: TGTGCCACCAGCAGAGAGGGGACTAGCGGGAGCCCGGGGAATGAGCAGTTCTTC. This encodes CATSREGTSGSPGNEQFF.

The chain employs TRBV5-1 and TRBJ2-6; 8 bases are shared with TRBD1. Losses at the gene ends were 4 bases for V and 2 bases for J; bases not matched to a gene: 8. Germline V gene lookup returns CDR1 SGHRS and CDR2 YFSETQ. The CDR3 totals 17 residues. The CDR3 reads CASSPRTGLAGANVLTF. The CDR3 DNA reads as TGCGCCAGCAGCCCAAGGACAGGGTTGGCTGGGGCCAACGTCCTGACTTTC. The whole variable domain, remainder taken from reference TRBV5-1 and TRBJ2-6, is KAGVTQTPRYLIKTRGQQVTLSCSPISGHRSVSWYQQTPGQGLQFLFEYFSETQRNKGNFPGRFSGRQFSNSRSEMNVSTLELGDSALYLCASSPRTGLAGANVLTFGAGSRLTVL.

V is TRBV11-2 and J is TRBJ2-7; D perhaps matches TRBD1 (5 bases). This CDR3 spans 13 amino acids. V shed 1 base and J shed 5 bases, with 9 bases lying between them. The germline CDR1 and CDR2 sequences are SGHAT and FQNNGV. CDR3 DNA sequence: TGTGCCAGCAGCTTAGGGGGCCCAGACGAGCAGTACTTC. Its translation: CASSLGGPDEQYF.

The chain uses TRBV30 and TRBJ2-1; 9 positions agree with TRBD2. The CDR3 contains 11 residues. V shed 8 bases and J 9 bases; nucleotides not matched to a gene: 5. CDR1 GTSNPN and CDR2 SVGIG come from the germline V gene (reference sequence). Here the CDR3 DNA reads TGTGCCGGGACTAGCCTTAGTGAGCAGTTCTTC. Its protein is CAGTSLSEQFF.

This clone came up once. The chain is built from TRBV30 and TRBJ1-4; 11 bases align to TRBD1. The germline CDR1 and CDR2 sequences are GTSNPN and SVGIG (reference sequence). This CDR3 is built from 14 residues. Trimming removed 1 base from V and 5 bases from J; junction bases left unmatched: 0. The CDR3 region is CAWSGDRGNEKLFF. CDR3 nucleotides: TGTGCCTGGAGTGGGGACAGGGGGAATGAAAAACTGTTTTTT.

This clone was recorded a few times. The chain combines TRBV4-1 with TRBJ2-3, with D perhaps being TRBD1 or TRBD2 (5 bases each). The CDR3 has 15 amino acids. Germline-derived CDR1 and CDR2 are MGHRA and YSYEKL. The V end was cut by 1 base, the J end by 2 bases, with 10 bases between. CDR3 loop: CASSQVGTITDTQYF. The CDR3 DNA sequence: TGCGCCAGCAGCCAAGTGGGGACCATCACAGATACGCAGTATTTT.

The CDR3 region has the DNA TGTGCCAGCAGTTACCAAGGCGGGACTGGGGGTGGCGTTCAGTACTTC. Translation gives CASSYQGGTGGGVQYF. The chain employs TRBV6-5 and TRBJ2-4; TRBD2 is a possible D gene (6 bases). Germline values: CDR1 MNHEY, CDR2 SVGAGI. Between the trimmed V and J ends, which lost 2 bases and 11 bases, there was a span of 22 bases. The CDR3 runs to 16 residues.

This clone was detected only a few times. V is TRBV28 and J is TRBJ2-2, with 8 bases matching TRBD1. Germline lookup yields CDR1 MDHEN and CDR2 SYDVKM. J was trimmed by 3 bases and V by 5 bases; bases with no gene match: 5. The CDR3 spans 15 residues. Written as DNA, the CDR3 is TGTGCCAGCAGTCCAAGGACAGGGTACACCGGGGAGCTGTTTTTT. It translates to CASSPRTGYTGELFF.

This clone was counted only a few times. The chain recombines TRBV11-1 with TRBJ2-7; D perhaps matches TRBD2 (5 bases). This CDR3 has 12 amino acids. V was shortened by 7 bases and J by 7 bases, with 14 bases between the two germline ends. Germline assignment: CDR1 SGHAT and CDR2 FQDESV (reference sequence). The CDR3 sequence: CASTPLGSEQYF. The CDR3 region has the DNA TGTGCCAGCACCCCGTTGGGGAGTGAGCAGTACTTC. Filled out from reference TRBV11-1 and TRBJ2-7, the complete variable domain reads EAEVAQSPRYKITEKSQAVAFWCDPISGHATLYWYRQILGQGPELLVQFQDESVVDDSQLPKDRFSAERLKGVDSTLKIQPAELGDSAMYLCASTPLGSEQYFGPGTRLTVT.

The genes are TRBV30 and TRBJ1-3; 7 bases fit TRBD1. Germline lookup yields CDR1 GTSNPN and CDR2 SVGIG (reference sequence). The CDR3 has 15 residues. J was trimmed by 3 bases and V by 1 base; bases with no gene match: 6. This chain's CDR3 is CAWSGQGGVGNTIYF. The CDR3 DNA is TGTGCCTGGAGTGGACAGGGAGGAGTTGGAAACACCATATATTTT. The full variable domain, completed using reference TRBV30 and TRBJ1-3, is SQTIHQWPATLVQPVGSPLSLECTVEGTSNPNLYWYRQAAGRGLQLLFYSVGIGQISSEVPQNLSASRPQDRQFILSSKKLLLSDSGFYLCAWSGQGGVGNTIYFGEGSWLTVV.

The V and J genes are TRBV30 and TRBJ1-1, with 9 positions matching TRBD1. Trimming at V came to 1 base and at J to 4 bases, leaving 1 base not matched to a gene. Per the germline V gene, CDR1 is GTSNPN and CDR2 is SVGIG (reference sequence). The CDR3 covers 13 residues. The CDR3: CAWSGQGGTEAFF. In nucleotides, the CDR3 is TGTGCCTGGAGTGGACAGGGGGGCACTGAAGCTTTCTTT.

The chain joins TRBV7-8 to TRBJ2-7, with 7 bases aligning to TRBD1. The V gene end was trimmed by 3 bases and the J gene end by 6 bases; junction bases not matched to a gene: 5. CDR3 length equals 13 residues. The germline CDR1 and CDR2 sequences are SGHVS and FQNEAQ. The CDR3 protein is CASSFDRESEQYF. In nucleotides, the CDR3 is TGTGCCAGCAGCTTTGACAGGGAAAGCGAGCAGTACTTC.

Comment on this clone: This same CDR3 is encoded by further DNA sequences in the sample. The chain is built from TRBV11-2 and TRBJ1-1; D may be TRBD1 (6 bases). Deletions cut 2 bases from V and 4 bases from J, with 11 bases between. Germline values: CDR1 SGHAT, CDR2 FQNNGV. The CDR3 contains 14 residues. The CDR3 DNA reads TGTGCCAGCAGCTTAACGGGAGGGGGCACTGAAGCTTTCTTT. Protein: CASSLTGGGTEAFF.

This clone was picked up one time. V and J are TRBV7-6 and TRBJ2-5; weak D call: TRBD1 (6 bases). The CDR3 is made up of 17 amino acids. Trimming pared 0 bases from V and 1 base from J, leaving 15 bases between. Germline V gives CDR1 SGHVS, CDR2 FNYEAQ. CDR3 nucleotide sequence: TGTGCCAGCAGCTTAGCGCAACAGGGCTTTAGCCAAGAGACCCAGTACTTC. As protein: CASSLAQQGFSQETQYF.

The chain has TRBV6-1 and TRBJ1-5, with unresolved D. Per the germline V gene, CDR1 is MNHNS and CDR2 is SASEGT. The CDR3 is 14 amino acids. With 4 bases removed from V and 0 bases from J, the gap between germline ends came to 7 bases. In DNA, the CDR3 is TGTGCCAGCAGTGGCCGACATAGCAATCAGCCCCAGCATTTT. It codes for CASSGRHSNQPQHF.

The V gene is TRBV30, the J gene TRBJ1-1; D is ambiguous. In germline, CDR1 is GTSNPN, CDR2 SVGIG (reference sequence). The CDR3 consists of 13 residues. The germline V and J ends were trimmed by 8 bases and 0 bases, with 13 bases remaining between them. This CDR3 is CATGLGMNTEAFF. The CDR3 coding sequence is TGTGCCACTGGACTGGGAATGAACACTGAAGCTTTCTTT.

V is TRBV9 and J is TRBJ2-7; TRBD2 agrees at 13 bases. In germline, CDR1 is SGDLS, CDR2 YYNGEE. The CDR3 is made up of 16 amino acids. Trimming cost V 3 bases and J 3 bases; bases outside gene matches: 6. CDR3 protein: CASSGTSGSTGYEQYF. The CDR3 region has the DNA TGTGCCAGCAGCGGGACTAGCGGGAGTACAGGCTACGAGCAGTACTTC.

V usage is TRBV5-1 and J usage is TRBJ2-7; the D gene is possibly TRBD2 (7 bases). The CDR3 contains 15 residues. Germline V gives CDR1 SGHRS, CDR2 YFSETQ. V was cut by 4 bases and J by 2 bases, with 16 bases left in between. CDR3 protein: CASSIASGGPYEQYF. CDR3 sequence (DNA): TGCGCCAGCAGCATCGCTTCGGGGGGCCCCTACGAGCAGTACTTC.

V gene TRBV6-1 combines with J gene TRBJ1-2, with TRBD1 matching 8 bases. CDR1 and CDR2 (germline): MNHNS, SASEGT. With 6 bases clipped from V and 4 bases from J, the junction kept 7 bases outside the gene matches. CDR3 length: 14 amino acids. CDR3 sequence: CASRRTQGGYGYTF. DNA of the CDR3: TGTGCCAGCAGACGGACACAGGGGGGCTATGGCTACACCTTC.

V is TRBV5-6 and J is TRBJ1-5; TRBD1 is a possible D gene (6 bases). Germline CDR1 is SGHDT and CDR2 is YYEEEE. This CDR3 has 15 amino acids. V dropped 1 base and J dropped 6 bases, with 14 bases sitting between them. CDR3 DNA: TGTGCCAGCAGCTTGAGGCAGGGGTCCATTCAGCCCCAGCATTTT. Protein product: CASSLRQGSIQPQHF.

This clone was seen a handful of times. The rearrangement links TRBV9 to TRBJ2-3, with 8 bases lining up with TRBD2. With 0 bases clipped from V and 1 base from J, the junction kept 7 bases outside the gene matches. The CDR3 is made up of 17 amino acids. CDR1 SGDLS and CDR2 YYNGEE come from the germline V gene. The CDR3 nucleotides are TGTGCCAGCAGCGTAGGGTACGCGGGGGGCCGCACAGATACGCAGTATTTT. It specifies CASSVGYAGGRTDTQYF.

This clone was counted once. The chain carries TRBV5-1 and TRBJ2-7, with D unclear. The V end lost 3 bases, the J end lost 5 bases, and 6 bases lay between the germline ends. CDR3 size: 11 residues. The germline V gene encodes CDR1 SGHRS and CDR2 YFSETQ. For the CDR3, the DNA is TGCGCCAGCAGCTGGGAAAACGAGCAGTACTTC. Protein product: CASSWENEQYF.

The chain joins TRBV5-1 to TRBJ2-3, with D possibly matching TRBD1 (5 bases). Trimming cost V 4 bases and J 4 bases, with 10 bases left between them. The CDR3 contains 13 residues. The germline V gene encodes CDR1 SGHRS and CDR2 YFSETQ. The chain's CDR3 is CASSRVGPDTQYF. In DNA form, the CDR3 reads TGCGCCAGCAGCCGCGTGGGGCCAGATACGCAGTATTTT.

The chain recombines TRBV5-5 with TRBJ1-5; no firm D call. CDR3 length: 13 residues. With 7 bases removed from V and 4 bases from J, the gap between germline ends came to 12 bases. CDR1 and CDR2 (germline): SGHKS, YYEKEE (reference sequence). The CDR3 nucleotides read TGTGCCAGCGGCAGGTCTGCAAATCAGCCCCAGCATTTT. This sequence encodes CASGRSANQPQHF.

The J gene is TRBJ2-3, the V gene TRBV2; the D is unclear. The CDR3 consists of 13 residues. V lost 9 bases to trimming and J lost 6 bases, with 16 bases between them. Looked up from germline, CDR1 is SNHLY and CDR2 is FYNNEI. CDR3 protein: CASLRVVGDTQYF. CDR3 nucleotides: TGTGCCAGTCTTAGGGTTGTGGGTGATACGCAGTATTTT. The full variable domain, completed using reference TRBV2 and TRBJ2-3, is EPEVTQTPSHQVTQMGQEVILRCVPISNHLYFYWYRQILGQKVEFLVSFYNNEISEKSEIFDDQFSVERPDGSNFTLKIRSTKLEDSAMYFCASLRVVGDTQYFGPGTRLTVL.

This clone turned up a few times. The chain employs TRBV11-2 and TRBJ1-1; D call uncertain. CDR1 and CDR2 (germline): SGHAT, FQNNGV. CDR3 length: 16 residues. V was cut by 4 bases and J by 0 bases, with 15 bases left in between. The CDR3 spells CASSSQLGSLNTEAFF. As DNA, the CDR3 is TGTGCCAGCAGCTCGCAGCTAGGGAGTCTGAACACTGAAGCTTTCTTT.